These 21 T cell receptor beta chains originate from one sample sequenced in a study of T-cell reconstitution after alpha-beta-depleted transplantation in children. TCRbeta library construction was performed incorporating unique molecular identifiers. TCRdb re-called the PCR reads with MiXCR, one entry per CDR3 protein. The sample lists approximately 350,000 distinct CDR3 sequences, 16% occurring once. Source: PBMCs, mostly from graft donor cells, taken 360 days after TCRalphabeta/CD19-depleted stem cell transplant. These receptors came from a male patient aged 2-15 years who had a stem cell transplant for acute lymphoblastic leukemia, so the T cells may come from the graft donor.

The chain couples TRBV4-1 to TRBJ2-1; D may match TRBD1 or TRBD2 (6 bases each). V was pared by 0 bases and J by 6 bases, with 18 bases between. The CDR3 contains 17 residues. Germline CDR1 reads MGHRA; CDR2 reads YSYEKL. The CDR3 region has the DNA TGCGCCAGCAGCCAAGAGGAGGGGGGAGGCACATTCAATGAGCAGTTCTTC. It specifies CASSQEEGGGTFNEQFF.

This clonotype has only a few counts. The gene calls are TRBV5-1 and TRBJ2-3; TRBD1 aligns across 7 bases. Trimming cost V 7 bases and J 1 base; bases outside gene matches: 9. CDR3 length: 15 amino acids. CDR1 SGHRS and CDR2 YFSETQ come from the germline V gene. CDR3 coding DNA: TGCGCCAGCCGTAAGACAGGGATGCGCACAGATACGCAGTATTTT. Translation: CASRKTGMRTDTQYF.

This rearrangement joins TRBV9 to TRBJ1-1, with D possibly being TRBD1 (6 bases). V lost 2 bases, J lost 4 bases, and 15 bases lay in between. The germline gives CDR1 SGDLS, CDR2 YYNGEE. The CDR3 has 15 amino acids. The CDR3 bases are TGTGCCAGCAGCGTCTTCACAGGGCCGTCCACTGAAGCTTTCTTT. It translates to CASSVFTGPSTEAFF.

This clonotype was counted ten times or more. The chain uses TRBV5-1 and TRBJ1-3; 9 positions match TRBD1. Losses at the gene ends were 8 bases for V and 5 bases for J; bases not matched to a gene: 8. Per germline, CDR1 SGHRS and CDR2 YFSETQ. The CDR3 runs to 14 residues. The chain's CDR3 is CASSPGTGRNTIYF. The CDR3 DNA reads as TGCGCCAGTTCACCCGGGACAGGGCGAAACACCATATATTTT.

V usage is TRBV4-3 and J usage is TRBJ1-2; D uncertain. The CDR3 spans 15 residues. V was shortened by 0 bases and J by 2 bases, with 10 bases between the two germline ends. The germline V gene encodes CDR1 LGHNA and CDR2 YSLEER. CDR3 DNA: TGCGCCAGCAGCCAAGAGGACTCACTGAACTATGGCTACACCTTC. Protein sequence: CASSQEDSLNYGYTF.

There are a few counts of this clonotype. The chain recombines TRBV7-3 with TRBJ2-1; D remains unclear. Germline loops: CDR1 SGHTA, CDR2 FQGTGA. Trimming stripped 8 bases from V and 0 bases from J, with 8 bases between. The CDR3 consists of 13 residues. The CDR3 nucleotides are TGTGCCAGCGGGAAGGGCTCCTACAATGAGCAGTTCTTC. It translates to CASGKGSYNEQFF. The whole variable domain, filled in from reference TRBV7-3 and TRBJ2-1, reads GAGVSQTPSNKVTEKGKYVELRCDPISGHTALYWYRQSLGQGPEFLIYFQGTGAADDSGLPNDRFFAVRPEGSVSTLKIQRTERGDSAVYLCASGKGSYNEQFFGPGTRLTVL.

At least ten counts were recorded for this clonotype. The J gene is TRBJ2-1, the V gene TRBV24-1; no definite D call. The CDR3 spans 15 residues. The V gene lost 4 bases and the J gene lost 5 bases, with 14 bases spanning the gap. Looked up from germline, CDR1 is KGHDR and CDR2 is SFDVKD. CDR3 in DNA: TGTGCCACCAGTGACCCGACTCTCGGAGACAATGAGCAGTTCTTC. This codes for CATSDPTLGDNEQFF.

The chain combines TRBV20-1 with TRBJ2-1; 12 bases fit TRBD2. The J segment lost 2 bases and the V segment lost 6 bases, leaving 8 bases of the junction unmatched. CDR3 length equals 16 residues. The V gene's germline CDR1 is DFQATT and CDR2 SNEGSKA (reference sequence). CDR3 residues: CSATALAGGPYNEQFF. In DNA, the CDR3 is TGCAGTGCAACAGCCCTAGCGGGAGGGCCCTACAATGAGCAGTTCTTC.

This clonotype was seen only a few times. This sequence joins TRBV6-2 or TRBV6-3 and TRBJ2-7; D ambiguous. V lost 0 bases, J lost 5 bases, and 2 bases lay in between. Germline CDR1 is MNHEY and CDR2 is SVGEGT. The CDR3 consists of 11 residues. CDR3 nucleotides: TGTGCCAGCAGTTACTCGGACGAGCAGTACTTC. It is translated as CASSYSDEQYF.

This clonotype occurred many times. The V and J genes are TRBV20-1 and TRBJ2-2, with D unclear. CDR1 and CDR2 from the germline V gene are DFQATT and SNEGSKA (reference sequence). V was shortened by 1 base and J by 1 base, with 7 bases between the two germline ends. The CDR3 has 14 amino acids. The CDR3 loop reads CSARGGRNTGELFF. The DNA of the CDR3 is TGCAGTGCTAGAGGCGGCAGGAACACCGGGGAGCTGTTTTTT.

This clonotype came up a few times. V usage is TRBV3-1 and J usage is TRBJ2-2, with D uncertain. The CDR3 loop spans 16 amino acids. CDR1 is LGHDT and CDR2 is YNNKEL in the germline V gene (reference sequence). V shed 0 bases and J shed 6 bases, with 14 bases lying between them. The CDR3 is CASSQDLSPPPGELFF. In DNA form, the CDR3 reads TGTGCCAGCAGCCAAGATCTTAGTCCCCCCCCCGGGGAGCTGTTTTTT. Combining the CDR3 with reference TRBV3-1 and TRBJ2-2 gives the whole variable domain DTAVSQTPKYLVTQMGNDKSIKCEQNLGHDTMYWYKQDSKKFLKIMFSYNNKELIINETVPNRFSPKSPDKAHLNLHINSLELGDSAVYFCASSQDLSPPPGELFFGEGSRLTVL.

This clonotype was seen repeatedly, ten times or more. The V and J genes are TRBV20-1 and TRBJ1-5; the match to TRBD1 covers 7 bases. CDR1 DFQATT and CDR2 SNEGSKA come from the germline V gene (reference sequence). V gave up 6 bases and J gave up 4 bases; unmatched junction bases: 6. The CDR3 has 13 residues. CDR3 DNA: TGCAGTGCGGCGACAGGGAGGAATCAGCCCCAGCATTTT. It encodes CSAATGRNQPQHF.

As DNA, the CDR3 is TGTGCCAGCGGCCCCGGGGGCCTCTGTGGCTACACCTTC. Residues: CASGPGGLCGYTF. The V call is TRBV28, the J call TRBJ1-2, with a possible D match to TRBD1 (6 bases). Germline V gene data show CDR1 as MDHEN and CDR2 as SYDVKM. The CDR3 contains 13 residues. The V end lost 8 bases, the J end lost 7 bases, and 17 bases lay between the germline ends.

There are a few counts of this clonotype. This sequence joins TRBV5-1 and TRBJ2-1, with TRBD2 matching over 8 bases. The length of the CDR3 is 18 residues. The trim removed 5 bases at V and 2 bases at J, leaving 15 bases unmatched. The germline V gene encodes CDR1 SGHRS and CDR2 YFSETQ. The CDR3 bases are TGCGCCAGCAGTAGGTACAGCGGGAGTGCTTCTCCCTACAATGAGCAGTTCTTC. Protein product: CASSRYSGSASPYNEQFF.

The chain is built from TRBV4-2 and TRBJ2-7; TRBD2 aligns across 8 bases. The CDR3 runs to 15 residues. V gave up 2 bases and J gave up 3 bases; unmatched junction bases: 6. Germline assignment: CDR1 LGHNA and CDR2 YNFKEQ. The CDR3 DNA reads as TGTGCCAGCAGCCAAAGCGGGAGTCCCATCTACGAGCAGTACTTC. Amino acid sequence: CASSQSGSPIYEQYF.

The gene calls are TRBV10-3 and TRBJ2-7; TRBD2 is a possible D gene (6 bases). Germline lookup yields CDR1 ENHRY and CDR2 SYGVKD. Trimming removed 7 bases at V and 3 bases at J, with 16 bases between. The CDR3 spans 14 residues. The CDR3 DNA reads as TGTGCCATCAAGACCGGGGGTAGCGGCTACGAGCAGTACTTC. It specifies CAIKTGGSGYEQYF.

A few counts support this clonotype. The CDR3 DNA follows: TGTGCCAGCAGTGCCGGACGGTCGGGGCATAATTCACCCCTCCACTTT. It translates to CASSAGRSGHNSPLHF. The gene calls are TRBV25-1 and TRBJ1-6; tentatively, D is TRBD1 (5 bases). The CDR3 loop spans 16 amino acids. Trimming left V 4 bases short and J 5 bases short, with 15 bases between. Germline assignment: CDR1 MGHDK and CDR2 SYGVNS. The variable domain in full, completed from reference TRBV25-1 and TRBJ1-6, reads EADIYQTPRYLVIGTGKKITLECSQTMGHDKMYWYQQDPGMELHLIHYSYGVNSTEKGDLSSESTVSRIRTEHFPLTLESARPSHTSQYLCASSAGRSGHNSPLHFGNGTRLTVT.

This sequence joins TRBV29-1 and TRBJ2-2, with a tentative D call TRBD2 (5 bases). With 3 bases removed from V and 1 base from J, the gap between germline ends came to 9 bases. The germline V gene has CDR1 SQVTM and CDR2 ANQGSEA. The CDR3 runs to 14 residues. The CDR3 DNA follows: TGCAGCGTTGATACCCGGGGGAACACCGGGGAGCTGTTTTTT. Encoded protein: CSVDTRGNTGELFF.

V and J are TRBV27 and TRBJ2-6, with TRBD1 matching over 7 bases. Germline CDR1 is MNHEY and CDR2 is SMNVEV (reference sequence). V lost 3 bases to trimming and J lost 2 bases; unmatched junction nucleotides: 4. The CDR3 loop spans 16 amino acids. The CDR3 is CASSFSDRAGANVLTF. The CDR3, as DNA: TGTGCCAGCAGTTTTAGTGACAGGGCTGGGGCCAACGTCCTGACTTTC.

The CDR3 here is CASSSGDSYEQYF. The CDR3 region has the DNA TGTGCCAGCAGCTCCGGGGACAGTTACGAGCAGTACTTC. The V gene is TRBV28, the J gene TRBJ2-7; 7 bases line up with TRBD1. V was pared by 6 bases and J by 4 bases, with 6 bases of the junction left unmatched. The CDR3 loop spans 13 amino acids. From germline, CDR1 is MDHEN and CDR2 SYDVKM.

The genes are TRBV28 and TRBJ1-5; no clear D. The CDR3 sequence is 15 residues long. V lost 3 bases, J lost 2 bases, and 11 bases lay in between. Germline V gives CDR1 MDHEN, CDR2 SYDVKM. The CDR3 loop is CASSFPTGGNQPQHF. Written as DNA, the CDR3 is TGTGCCAGCAGTTTCCCGACCGGTGGCAATCAGCCCCAGCATTTT.